Presented here are 12 T cell receptor beta chains from one specimen sequenced in a study of T cells in Graves' hyperthyroidism and ophthalmopathy. RNA transcripts were the template for amplifying TCR beta CDR3 regions. Researchers ran a first-round RT-PCR on the TCR CDR3 using the HTBI primer set. TCRdb independently ran MiXCR on the multiplex PCR reads; one entry per CDR3 protein. Of around 450,000 distinct CDR3 sequences listed, approximately 14% are singletons. Source material: blood. The source is a woman younger than 35 with Graves' hyperthyroidism.

About this clonotype itself: A read error is possible here, since a much larger clone lies one base away. This chain joins TRBV29-1 and TRBJ2-7; 9 bases fit TRBD1. CDR3 length: 12 residues. With V trimmed by 6 bases and J by 7 bases, 7 bases remained unmatched. The V gene's germline CDR1 is SQVTM and CDR2 ANQGSEA. CDR3 region: CSVGTGNPEQYF. CDR3 nucleotides: TGCAGCGTCGGGACAGGGAATCCTGAGCAGTACTTC.

There are a few counts of this clonotype. The V call is TRBV5-6, the J call TRBJ2-7, with TRBD2 identical over 7 bases. The CDR3 length is 14 residues. V lost 0 bases and J lost 5; bases outside the gene matches: 5. Germline V CDR1 and CDR2: SGHDT, YYEEEE. The CDR3 region has the DNA TGTGCCAGCAGCTTGGGGGGGGGGGATCACGAGCAGTACTTC. Its translation is CASSLGGGDHEQYF.

V usage is TRBV11-2 and J usage is TRBJ1-3; 7 bases are shared with TRBD1. Germline V gene lookup returns CDR1 SGHAT and CDR2 FQNNGV. The V gene end was trimmed by 6 bases and the J gene end by 0 bases; junction bases not matched to a gene: 5. The CDR3 loop spans 15 amino acids. This CDR3 is CASRQGTDSGNTIYF. DNA for the CDR3: TGTGCCAGCAGGCAGGGGACAGACTCTGGAAACACCATATATTTT.

As for this clonotype: The junction and the germline gene differ at one end; a read error may be behind it. J is TRBJ1-6 and V is TRBV28; D is uncertain. The CDR3 is 15 amino acids. Germline values: CDR1 MDHEN, CDR2 SYDVKM. CDR3 bases: TGTGCCGGCAGGCCGACCAGCTCCTATAATTCACCCCTCCACTTT. As protein: CAGRPTSSYNSPLHF.

This clonotype was counted ten times or more. V usage is TRBV20-1 and J usage is TRBJ2-7, with D perhaps matching TRBD2 (5 bases). Germline values: CDR1 DFQATT, CDR2 SNEGSKA (reference sequence). Trimming pared 4 bases from V and 2 bases from J, leaving 15 bases between. There are 14 residues in the CDR3. The CDR3: CSATRTGSAYEQYF. The CDR3 nucleotides are TGCAGTGCTACAAGGACGGGGTCCGCCTACGAGCAGTACTTC.

This clonotype was counted many times. The rearrangement uses TRBV28 and TRBJ1-2; D possibly corresponds to TRBD1 (5 bases). The V and J ends lost 0 bases and 2 bases respectively, with 28 bases between them. Germline lookup yields CDR1 MDHEN and CDR2 SYDVKM. The CDR3 totals 21 residues. Here the CDR3 reads CASSLWSWVRGMDETNYGYTF. In DNA, the CDR3 is TGTGCCAGCAGTTTATGGAGTTGGGTGAGGGGAATGGATGAGACGAACTATGGCTACACCTTC.

As concerns this clonotype: Mismatch with germline at one junction end may stem from a read error. V gene TRBV20-1 combines with J gene TRBJ2-5; 12 nucleotides agree with TRBD2. The CDR3 loop spans 15 amino acids. Germline values: CDR1 DFQATT, CDR2 SNEGSKA (reference sequence). CDR3 loop: CSAGELAGGGETQYF. The CDR3 DNA follows: TGCAGTGCTGGAGAACTAGCGGGAGGTGGAGAGACCCAGTACTTC.

The genes are TRBV2 and TRBJ1-1, with a tentative D call TRBD1 (6 bases). V lost 6 bases to trimming and J lost 8 bases, with 16 bases between them. Germline V gene lookup returns CDR1 SNHLY and CDR2 FYNNEI. The CDR3 is 13 residues long. The CDR3 is CASSSPRTAEAFF. In DNA form, the CDR3 reads TGTGCCAGCAGCTCACCAAGGACAGCCGAAGCTTTCTTT.

Ten or more counts support this clonotype. The CDR3 region has the DNA TGCAGCATTGGAGGGGGGCGGTTTGACGGGGAGCTGTTTTTT. Translating gives CSIGGGRFDGELFF. The chain links TRBV29-1 to TRBJ2-2, with D perhaps TRBD1 or TRBD2 (6 bases each). V dropped 8 bases and J dropped 7 bases, with 20 bases sitting between them. The CDR3 spans 14 residues. CDR1 and CDR2 from the germline V gene are SQVTM and ANQGSEA.

With respect to this clonotype: A single base separates this from a much larger clone, so it may be a read error. The chain joins TRBV7-3 to TRBJ2-7, with TRBD2 matching 7 bases. The J call may be wrong; the DNA end is better matched by TRBJ2-1. The germline gives CDR1 SGHTA, CDR2 FQGTGA. The CDR3 loop spans 14 amino acids. The CDR3 DNA is TGTGCCAGCAGCTTAGGCGGGAGCAGGTACGAGCAGTTCTTC. Translation gives CASSLGGSRYEQFF.

The chain combines TRBV7-9 with TRBJ2-2, with TRBD1 matching 8 bases. J lost 1 base, V lost 4 bases, and 8 bases had no gene match. The CDR3 spans 17 residues. CDR1 is SEHNR and CDR2 is FQNEAQ in the germline V gene (reference sequence). The CDR3 coding sequence is TGTGCCAGCAGCTCACACCCCGGACAGGGGAACACCGGGGAGCTGTTTTTT. Translated: CASSSHPGQGNTGELFF.

This clonotype was recorded many times. The chain recombines TRBV3-1 with TRBJ1-5; D is uncertain. CDR1 is LGHDT and CDR2 is YNNKEL in the germline V gene (reference sequence). The CDR3 sequence is 12 residues long. V gave up 0 bases and J gave up 7 bases, with 4 bases separating them. The CDR3 bases are TGTGCCAGCAGCCAAGATCACCAGCCCCAGCATTTT. As protein: CASSQDHQPQHF.